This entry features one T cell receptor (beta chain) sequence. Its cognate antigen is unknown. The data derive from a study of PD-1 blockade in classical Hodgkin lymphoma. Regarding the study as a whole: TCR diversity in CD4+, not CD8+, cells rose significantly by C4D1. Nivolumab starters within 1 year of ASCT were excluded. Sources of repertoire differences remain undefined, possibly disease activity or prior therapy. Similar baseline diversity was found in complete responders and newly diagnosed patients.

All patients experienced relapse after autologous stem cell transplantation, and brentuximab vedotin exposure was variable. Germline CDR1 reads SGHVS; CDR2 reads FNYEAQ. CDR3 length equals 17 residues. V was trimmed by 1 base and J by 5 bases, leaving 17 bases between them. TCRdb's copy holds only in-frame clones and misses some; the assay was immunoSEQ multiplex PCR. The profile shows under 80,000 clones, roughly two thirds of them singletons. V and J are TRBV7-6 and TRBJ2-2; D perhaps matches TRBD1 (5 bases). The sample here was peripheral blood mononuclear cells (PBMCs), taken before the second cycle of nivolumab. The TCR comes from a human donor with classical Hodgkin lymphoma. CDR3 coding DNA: TGTGCCAGCAGCTTAGTGGCAGGGCCCGTGGGGACCGGGGAGCTGTTTTTT. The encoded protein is CASSLVAGPVGTGELFF.